A single sample is the source of the 27 T cell receptor beta chains below, sequenced in a study of T cells in Graves' hyperthyroidism and ophthalmopathy. Amplified TCR beta CDR3 regions came from RNA transcripts. A set of HTBI primers served as the primers for a first-round RT-PCR of the TCR CDR3. From the multiplex PCR reads, TCRdb called clonotypes with MiXCR, one entry per CDR3 protein. This sample has 650,000 to 800,000 distinct CDR3 sequences, with over 40% found just once. Sequencing input: peripheral blood or thyroid tissue (not recorded which). These receptors were obtained from an adult man with Graves' disease, either hyperthyroidism or ophthalmopathy (not recorded which).

This clonotype was observed at least ten times. The V and J genes are TRBV2 and TRBJ2-5; 7 bases fit TRBD2. The germline gives CDR1 SNHLY, CDR2 FYNNEI. The V and J ends lost 6 bases and 1 base, in that order; junction bases with no gene match: 5. This CDR3 has 14 residues. The CDR3 spells CASSRLAVQETQYF. DNA for the CDR3: TGTGCCAGCAGCCGCCTAGCGGTCCAAGAGACCCAGTACTTC.

This clonotype was found a few times. The CDR3 region has the DNA TGTGCCAGCAGCTTACAACTGGGAGGTAATGAAAAACTGTTTTTT. Protein sequence: CASSLQLGGNEKLFF. J is TRBJ1-4 and V is TRBV7-9; D gene uncertain. Germline V gene lookup returns CDR1 SEHNR and CDR2 FQNEAQ (reference sequence). Trimming took 2 bases from V and 4 from J, leaving 11 bases between them. The CDR3 length is 15 residues.

This clonotype was found many times. The rearrangement joins TRBV7-6 to TRBJ1-2; no clear D gene. The CDR3 is 12 amino acids. Per germline, CDR1 SGHVS and CDR2 FNYEAQ. The V gene lost 0 bases and the J gene lost 6 bases, with 5 bases spanning the gap. The CDR3 is CASSLALDGYTF. The CDR3 region has the DNA TGTGCCAGCAGCTTAGCCCTGGATGGCTACACCTTC.

This rearrangement joins TRBV15 to TRBJ1-6; D unresolved. The germline V gene encodes CDR1 LNHNV and CDR2 YYDKDF (reference sequence). V was pared by 3 bases and J by 6 bases, with 9 bases between. This CDR3 contains 14 residues. The CDR3 here is CATSSLGTNSPLHF. The CDR3 DNA is TGTGCCACCAGCAGTTTGGGTACTAATTCACCCCTCCACTTT.

The chain employs TRBV29-1 and TRBJ1-1; TRBD1 matches 9 bases. The length of the CDR3 is 13 residues. V dropped 8 bases and J dropped 11; count of bases not matched to a gene: 15. The germline V gene encodes CDR1 SQVTM and CDR2 ANQGSEA. The CDR3 DNA sequence: TGCAGCAGTTGGACCGGGACAGGGTCCCTGGCTTTCTTT. Translating gives CSSWTGTGSLAFF.

The CDR3 sequence: CAISDPGRGGSKTEAFF. The CDR3 nucleotides are TGTGCCATCAGTGATCCGGGCCGGGGAGGCTCCAAAACTGAAGCTTTCTTT. The rearrangement joins TRBV10-3 to TRBJ1-1; no clear D. From germline, CDR1 is ENHRY and CDR2 SYGVKD. Trimming left V 3 bases short and J 5 bases short, with 22 bases between. The CDR3 consists of 17 residues.

The V gene is TRBV20-1, the J gene TRBJ2-5; 8 nucleotides line up with TRBD1. The CDR3 covers 13 residues. The V and J ends lost 4 bases and 4 bases, in that order; junction bases with no gene match: 5. Germline loops: CDR1 DFQATT, CDR2 SNEGSKA (reference sequence). CDR3 nucleotides: TGCAGTGCTATTTGGACAGGGCGAGAGACCCAGTACTTC. Translating gives CSAIWTGRETQYF.

This clonotype was counted a few times. This chain joins TRBV5-1 and TRBJ2-7; D might be TRBD1 (7 bases). The germline V gene encodes CDR1 SGHRS and CDR2 YFSETQ. This CDR3 comprises 13 residues. The V gene lost 4 bases and the J gene lost 5 bases, with 13 bases spanning the gap. CDR3 loop: CASSRQGEDEQYF. CDR3 DNA: TGCGCCAGCAGCCGCCAGGGGGAGGACGAGCAGTACTTC. The whole variable domain, remainder taken from reference TRBV5-1 and TRBJ2-7, is KAGVTQTPRYLIKTRGQQVTLSCSPISGHRSVSWYQQTPGQGLQFLFEYFSETQRNKGNFPGRFSGRQFSNSRSEMNVSTLELGDSALYLCASSRQGEDEQYFGPGTRLTVT.

The table lists this clonotype with many counts. The V and J genes are TRBV7-9 and TRBJ2-7, with D unclear. The CDR3 totals 15 residues. V dropped 0 bases and J dropped 2 bases, with 11 bases sitting between them. Germline CDR1 reads SEHNR; CDR2 reads FQNEAQ (reference sequence). This CDR3 reads CASSLALGKTYEQYF. CDR3 bases: TGTGCCAGCAGCTTAGCGCTGGGAAAAACCTACGAGCAGTACTTC.

The chain recombines TRBV2 with TRBJ1-5, with no clear D. Trimming removed 5 bases from V and 1 base from J, with 15 bases in between. From germline, CDR1 is SNHLY and CDR2 FYNNEI. The CDR3 consists of 16 residues. The CDR3 sequence: CASSLTHLRSNQPQHF. CDR3 coding DNA: TGTGCCAGCAGTTTAACGCACCTACGGAGCAATCAGCCCCAGCATTTT. Full variable domain (rest looked up from reference TRBV2 and TRBJ1-5): EPEVTQTPSHQVTQMGQEVILRCVPISNHLYFYWYRQILGQKVEFLVSFYNNEISEKSEIFDDQFSVERPDGSNFTLKIRSTKLEDSAMYFCASSLTHLRSNQPQHFGDGTRLSIL.

V usage is TRBV12-3 or TRBV12-4 and J usage is TRBJ2-5, with 7 bases that match TRBD1. Germline trimming cut 7 bases from V and 3 bases from J; bases unmatched to any gene: 5. This CDR3 is 13 amino acids long. CDR3 nucleotides: TGTGCCAGCACCCTTGGGACAGAAGAGACCCAGTACTTC. Its translation: CASTLGTEETQYF.

This chain uses TRBV2 with TRBJ1-3, with TRBD1 matching over 9 bases. Trimming took 6 bases from V and 5 from J; bases not matched to a gene: 11. CDR1 SNHLY and CDR2 FYNNEI come from the germline V gene. The CDR3 is 16 residues long. Here the CDR3 DNA reads TGTGCCAGCAGCCCTCAGGGACAGGGAACGAGAAACACCATATATTTT. Residues: CASSPQGQGTRNTIYF.

This clonotype has a handful of counts. The chain uses TRBV20-1 and TRBJ2-5, with unresolved D. The CDR3 has 15 residues. Per germline, CDR1 DFQATT and CDR2 SNEGSKA (reference sequence). V was shortened by 0 bases and J by 0 bases, with 11 bases between the two germline ends. The CDR3 loop reads CSAREIVRYQETQYF. Written as DNA, the CDR3 is TGCAGTGCTAGAGAAATTGTACGGTACCAAGAGACCCAGTACTTC.

The rearrangement uses TRBV6-5 and TRBJ1-2, with D tentatively TRBD1 (5 bases). The CDR3 covers 14 residues. Trimming cost V 10 bases and J 4 bases, with 19 bases left between them. Germline V gene sequence: CDR1 MNHEY, CDR2 SVGAGI. The CDR3: CAITEGPGGYGYTF. The CDR3 nucleotides are TGTGCCATCACTGAGGGACCCGGAGGCTATGGCTACACCTTC.

The chain employs TRBV29-1 and TRBJ1-6, with D maybe TRBD1 (5 bases). The CDR3 totals 14 residues. The germline gives CDR1 SQVTM, CDR2 ANQGSEA. Trimming took 0 bases from V and 7 from J, leaving 10 bases between them. The CDR3 region is CSVEDPRANSPLHF. The CDR3 DNA sequence: TGCAGCGTTGAAGATCCCAGGGCGAATTCACCCCTCCACTTT.

The V gene is TRBV29-1, the J gene TRBJ2-5, with unresolved D. Germline V gives CDR1 SQVTM, CDR2 ANQGSEA. This CDR3 contains 10 residues. V was cut by 6 bases and J by 4 bases, with 6 bases left in between. CDR3 in amino acids: CSVSGETQYF. DNA of the CDR3: TGCAGCGTATCCGGAGAGACCCAGTACTTC.

The J gene is TRBJ1-1, the V gene TRBV6-1; D is undetermined. The CDR3 has 14 residues. Trimming cost V 2 bases and J 4 bases, with 11 bases left between them. In germline, CDR1 is MNHNS, CDR2 SASEGT. CDR3 coding DNA: TGTGCCAGCAGTGAATTTGGGGAGCGCACTGAAGCTTTCTTT. This encodes CASSEFGERTEAFF.

A few counts support this clonotype. J is TRBJ1-5 and V is TRBV5-4, with D possibly being TRBD1 (5 bases). The CDR3 extends over 16 amino acids. Germline assignment: CDR1 SGHNT and CDR2 YYREEE (reference sequence). V was shortened by 4 bases and J by 3 bases, with 17 bases between the two germline ends. The CDR3 region has the DNA TGTGCCAGCAGCGACCGCGCAGAGGGGAACAATCAGCCCCAGCATTTT. It translates to CASSDRAEGNNQPQHF.

The rearrangement joins TRBV29-1 to TRBJ2-3; weak D call: TRBD2 (6 bases). V was cut by 3 bases and J by 1 base, with 8 bases left in between. The CDR3 runs to 13 residues. Germline V gives CDR1 SQVTM, CDR2 ANQGSEA. The CDR3 loop reads CSVEGGRTDTQYF. CDR3 DNA: TGCAGCGTTGAGGGGGGACGCACAGATACGCAGTATTTT.

This clonotype showed up just once. V gene TRBV2 combines with J gene TRBJ1-2; D ambiguous. This CDR3 region has 12 residues. Germline CDR1 is SNHLY and CDR2 is FYNNEI. V dropped 5 bases and J dropped 4 bases, with 8 bases sitting between them. The CDR3 protein is CASSLIGYGYTF. The DNA of the CDR3 is TGTGCCAGCAGTTTAATAGGCTATGGCTACACCTTC.

The chain is built from TRBV5-1 and TRBJ1-1; the D gene is possibly TRBD1 (5 bases). Trimming left V 8 bases short and J 6 bases short, with 20 bases between. Germline V gene data show CDR1 as SGHRS and CDR2 as YFSETQ. The CDR3 runs 14 residues. This CDR3 is CASWDPGQTSEAFF. Here the CDR3 DNA reads TGCGCCAGTTGGGACCCGGGGCAGACCTCTGAAGCTTTCTTT.

This clonotype was counted at least ten times. V is TRBV29-1 and J is TRBJ1-1, with 11 bases that match TRBD1. The CDR3 extends over 13 amino acids. From germline, CDR1 is SQVTM and CDR2 ANQGSEA. Trimming at V came to 4 bases and at J to 4 bases, leaving 2 bases not matched to a gene. CDR3 sequence: CSVVGTGGTEAFF. Here the CDR3 DNA reads TGCAGCGTTGTTGGGACAGGGGGCACTGAAGCTTTCTTT.

This clonotype was seen just once. CDR3 residues: CSRVRLAPRGYTF. The CDR3 coding sequence is TGCAGCAGAGTGCGGCTGGCCCCCCGTGGCTACACCTTC. The chain uses TRBV29-1 and TRBJ1-2; D unclear. The length of the CDR3 is 13 residues. The V and J ends lost 8 bases and 7 bases respectively, with 20 bases between them. Germline CDR1 reads SQVTM; CDR2 reads ANQGSEA.

The chain recombines TRBV29-1 with TRBJ1-2; 7 nucleotides match TRBD1. Trimming removed 4 bases from V and 8 bases from J; junction bases left unmatched: 10. This CDR3 region has 13 residues. Germline-derived CDR1 and CDR2 are SQVTM and ANQGSEA. CDR3 coding DNA: TGCAGCGTTGGGTTCGGGACAGTGGGAGGCTACACCTTC. Protein product: CSVGFGTVGGYTF.

This clonotype showed up many times. The V and J genes are TRBV7-9 and TRBJ1-3; no firm D call. The CDR3 has 15 amino acids. Looked up from germline, CDR1 is SEHNR and CDR2 is FQNEAQ (reference sequence). Trimming cost V 2 bases and J 0 bases, with 8 bases left between them. This chain's CDR3 is CASSLPDGSGNTIYF. The CDR3 nucleotides read TGTGCCAGCAGCTTACCTGACGGCTCTGGAAACACCATATATTTT.

This clonotype was counted ten times or more. V usage is TRBV19 and J usage is TRBJ1-2; 10 nucleotides align to TRBD1. The CDR3 runs to 13 residues. Trimming removed 3 bases from V and 13 bases from J; junction bases left unmatched: 8. Germline CDR1 LNHDA, CDR2 SQIVND (reference sequence). For the CDR3, the DNA is TGTGCCAGTAGTATCGACAGGGGGCTTTCATCCACCTTC. Protein product: CASSIDRGLSSTF.

The chain recombines TRBV7-9 with TRBJ1-2; D is uncertain. V was clipped by 3 bases and J by 2 bases, with 19 bases between them. Looked up from germline, CDR1 is SEHNR and CDR2 is FQNEAQ (reference sequence). The CDR3 is made up of 17 amino acids. The CDR3 region has the DNA TGTGCCAGCAGCTTGGAAGTGAGGGCTGGGCACAACTATGGCTACACCTTC. Protein product: CASSLEVRAGHNYGYTF.